This T cell receptor beta chain was captured in a study of blood T cell repertoires in COVID-19. Study at large: The United States, Italy and Spain provided the acute and convalescent COVID-19 samples.

In the source study's methods: Estimated nucleated cell counts came from reference gene primer amplification. Assay used: immunoSEQ multiplex PCR; TCRdb lists only in-frame clones, some missing. That table is the source of V, J and clone size, and D and trimming were worked out from the DNA. The sample lists approximately 300,000 clones; 75% to 90% were seen once. Sequenced sample: peripheral blood. The source is a man aged 30-40 years with acute or convalescent COVID-19.

CDR3 bases: TGTGCCAGCAGCCAAGAAGGGACTTACACTGAAGCTTTCTTT. This sequence encodes CASSQEGTYTEAFF. The rearrangement uses TRBV3-1 (or the pseudogene TRBV3-2) and TRBJ1-1, with D possibly TRBD1 on 5 matching bases. Per germline, CDR1 LGHDT and CDR2 YNNKEL (reference sequence). The CDR3 runs 14 residues. Trimming took off 0 bases at V and 3 bases at J, with 8 bases between the two ends.